A selection of T cell receptor beta chains follows, all from one sample in a study of shared clonotypes between healthy human individuals. Sequencing was performed with immunoSEQ multiplex PCR; in TCRdb, only in-frame clones are kept and a portion is missing. The data show some 1,400,000 clones, roughly 96% seen once. The sample was naive CD4+ T cells sorted from blood. The source is a man aged 30 to 39 in good health. The CDR3 runs from the conserved cysteine through the conserved F or W. A D gene is named only where the DNA matches it firmly. Expanded clones are given a class, and other clones once, few, many or no size at all.

d_gene	v_gene	j_gene	abundance	CDR3nt	CDR3aa
NA	TRBV15	TRBJ2-1	NA	TGTGCCACCAGAGAGAGGGACGCTGCACTCCATGAGCAGTTCTTC	CATRERDAALHEQFF
TRBD2	TRBV5-4	TRBJ2-7	NA	TGTGCCAGCAGCTCCTCGACTAGCGGCTCACGATACGAGCAGTACTTC	CASSSSTSGSRYEQYF
NA	TRBV4-1	TRBJ2-1	NA	TGCGCCAGCAGCCAGCTACCGGGATACGACTATGAGCAGTTCTTC	CASSQLPGYDYEQFF
NA	TRBV5-4	TRBJ1-4	once	TGTGCCAGCAGCGAAGGAGCAACTAATGAAAAACTGTTTTTT	CASSEGATNEKLFF
NA	TRBV28	TRBJ2-6	NA	TGTGCCAGCAGTCTGGTCGGGACTGGGGCCAACGTCCTGACTTTC	CASSLVGTGANVLTF
TRBD2	TRBV7-9	TRBJ2-1	NA	TGTGCCAGCAGCTTATTTCCGGGACTAGCTTCCTATGAGCAGTTCTTC	CASSLFPGLASYEQFF
NA	TRBV7-2	TRBJ2-7	NA	TGTGCCAGCAGCTTAGGAGGTAGCCGGAACTACGAGCAGTACTTC	CASSLGGSRNYEQYF
NA	TRBV28	TRBJ2-5	NA	TGTGCCAGCAGCTACCGGGGGATAGAGACCCAGTACTTC	CASSYRGIETQYF
TRBD2	TRBV11-2	TRBJ2-5	once	TGTGCCAGCAGCCCATGGGGACTAGCGGGAGGGCCCGGGTGGGAGACCCAGTACTTC	CASSPWGLAGGPGWETQYF
NA	TRBV7-9	TRBJ2-7	once	TGTGCCAGCACCCGCCCGGTCATTGGATACGAGCAGTACTTC	CASTRPVIGYEQYF
NA	TRBV28	TRBJ1-2	NA	TGTGCCAGCAAGGCAGGGGATAACTATGGCTACACCTTC	CASKAGDNYGYTF
TRBD2	TRBV28	TRBJ2-5	NA	TGTGCCAGCATGAGCGGGAGTGTAGAGACCCAGTACTTC	CASMSGSVETQYF
NA	TRBV29-1	TRBJ2-5	NA	TGCAGCGTAGGGGTTGGGGAGACCCAGTACTTC	CSVGVGETQYF
NA	TRBV5-1	TRBJ2-1	NA	TGCGCCAGCAGCTCGGACGGCTCCTACAATGAGCAGTTCTTC	CASSSDGSYNEQFF
NA	TRBV13	TRBJ2-7	NA	TGTGCCAGCAGCTTAGCTGGGACAAGCTCCTACGAGCAGTACTTC	CASSLAGTSSYEQYF
TRBD1	TRBV6-5	TRBJ2-7	NA	TGTGCCAGCACCGGGACAGGGGGGCCCTACGAGCAGTACTTC	CASTGTGGPYEQYF
NA	TRBV6-1	TRBJ2-7	NA	TGTGCCAGCAACCCCCTGGTAAAAAAGAATTACGAGCAGTACTTC	CASNPLVKKNYEQYF
TRBD1	TRBV5-4	TRBJ2-5	NA	TGTGCCAGCAGCTTGGACAGGGGGGAGACCCAGTACTTC	CASSLDRGETQYF
NA	TRBV5-8	TRBJ2-4	NA	TGTGCCAGCAGCAGCCGACATCGGATAGGAGCCAAAAACATTCAGTACTTC	CASSSRHRIGAKNIQYF
NA	TRBV10-3	TRBJ1-1	NA	TGTGCCACTCGCCCCGCTGCGAACACTGAAGCTTTCTTT	CATRPAANTEAFF
TRBD1	TRBV30	TRBJ1-2	NA	TGTGCCTGTCCCGGGACAGGGCCTAACTATGGCTACACCTTC	CACPGTGPNYGYTF
NA	TRBV7-9	TRBJ2-7	NA	TGTGCCAGCAGCTCTCAACCAACAGCAGGCCTCCTATACGAGCAGTACTTC	CASSSQPTAGLLYEQYF
NA	TRBV7-2	TRBJ2-1	NA	TGTGCCAGCAGCTTCACGGAATACAATGAGCAGTTCTTC	CASSFTEYNEQFF
TRBD1	TRBV10-3	TRBJ2-7	NA	TGTGCCATCAGGGGACAGGGAGAGACCTACGAGCAGTACTTC	CAIRGQGETYEQYF
TRBD1	TRBV7-3	TRBJ2-5	NA	TGTGCCAGCAGCCGAGGGACAGGGGGCGAGACCCAGTACTTC	CASSRGTGGETQYF
NA	TRBV5-1	TRBJ2-1	NA	TGCGCCAGCAGCCCAGACGCCAGCTCCTACAATGAGCAGTTCTTC	CASSPDASSYNEQFF
NA	TRBV14	TRBJ2-1	NA	TGTGCCAGCAGCCAAGACAGTCCCTCTTACAATGAGCAGTTCTTC	CASSQDSPSYNEQFF
NA	TRBV5-1	TRBJ2-3	NA	TGCGCCAGCAGCTTCCGGACAGTAAGCACAGATACGCAGTATTTT	CASSFRTVSTDTQYF
NA	TRBV21-1	TRBJ2-3	NA	NA	CASSPPSLEVAPGTQYF